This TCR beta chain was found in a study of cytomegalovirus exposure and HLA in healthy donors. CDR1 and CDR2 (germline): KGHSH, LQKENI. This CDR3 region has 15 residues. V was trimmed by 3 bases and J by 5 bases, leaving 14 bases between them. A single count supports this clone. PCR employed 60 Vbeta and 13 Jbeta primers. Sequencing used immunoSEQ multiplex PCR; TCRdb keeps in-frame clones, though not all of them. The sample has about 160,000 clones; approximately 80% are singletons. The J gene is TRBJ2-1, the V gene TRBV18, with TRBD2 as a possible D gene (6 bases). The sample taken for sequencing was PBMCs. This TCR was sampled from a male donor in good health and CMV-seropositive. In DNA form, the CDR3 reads TGTGCCAGCTCACCGACTAGGAAGACCGACAATGAGCAGTTCTTC. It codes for CASSPTRKTDNEQFF.